These 23 T cell receptor beta chains were sequenced from one sample in a study of chemoradiotherapy in HPV16-positive cancers. Repertoires were generated with immunoSEQ multiplex PCR, while TCRdb's copy carries only in-frame clones and drops some. This repertoire shows 30,000 to 35,000 clones, about 86% found once; its top ten account for around 2.3%. Sample: blood, taken from a patient who underwent chemoradiotherapy. The receptors originated from a human donor with HPV-associated anogenital cancer.

This clone was seen a few times. The J gene is TRBJ1-2, the V gene TRBV20-1; D may be TRBD1 (6 bases). Trimming took 4 bases from V and 5 from J, leaving 8 bases between them. From germline, CDR1 is DFQATT and CDR2 SNEGSKA (reference sequence). This CDR3 is 11 amino acids long. Written as DNA, the CDR3 is TGCAGTGCTACAGGGGAATATGGCTACACCTTC. Protein product: CSATGEYGYTF.

This clone was counted a few times. V is TRBV7-9 and J is TRBJ1-2; tentatively, D is TRBD1 (5 bases). V lost 1 base and J lost 4, with 7 bases in between. Germline V gives CDR1 SEHNR, CDR2 FQNEAQ (reference sequence). The CDR3 is 13 residues long. This chain's CDR3 is CASSLVDSYGYTF. The CDR3 DNA sequence: TGTGCCAGCAGCTTAGTTGACAGCTATGGCTACACCTTC.

CDR3 sequence: CASSKTPEGTPIYF. In DNA, the CDR3 is TGTGCCAGTAGTAAAACGCCAGAGGGTACCCCCATATATTTT. V is TRBV19 and J is TRBJ1-3; no clear D gene. From germline, CDR1 is LNHDA and CDR2 SQIVND (reference sequence). V gave up 4 bases and J gave up 11 bases, with 18 bases separating them. This CDR3 contains 14 residues.

The CDR3 reads CASNRQGTSGNTIYF. CDR3 DNA: TGTGCCAGCAACCGACAGGGAACCTCTGGAAACACCATATATTTT. V is TRBV2 and J is TRBJ1-3; 7 nucleotides agree with TRBD1. CDR1 SNHLY and CDR2 FYNNEI come from the germline V gene. J lost 0 bases, V lost 7 bases, and 6 bases had no gene match. CDR3 length: 15 residues.

The chain uses TRBV19 and TRBJ1-4, with TRBD1 identical over 7 bases. This CDR3 has 12 residues. V was pared by 8 bases and J by 10 bases, with 7 bases of the junction left unmatched. Per the germline V gene, CDR1 is LNHDA and CDR2 is SQIVND (reference sequence). CDR3 loop: CASGQGGRKLFF. For the CDR3, the DNA is TGTGCCAGTGGTCAGGGGGGGCGAAAACTGTTTTTT.

The V and J genes are TRBV6-1 and TRBJ1-2; no definite D call. V gave up 4 bases and J gave up 4 bases, with 10 bases separating them. This CDR3 spans 13 amino acids. Germline V gene data show CDR1 as MNHNS and CDR2 as SASEGT. The CDR3 sequence is CASSVEVGYGYTF. CDR3 nucleotides: TGTGCCAGCAGTGTTGAGGTGGGCTATGGCTACACCTTC.

This chain connects TRBV7-6 to TRBJ1-1; weak D call: TRBD1 (6 bases). Germline values: CDR1 SGHVS, CDR2 FNYEAQ. V lost 5 bases, J lost 1 base, and 8 bases lay in between. This CDR3 is built from 13 residues. CDR3 DNA sequence: TGTGCCAGCAGCCGACAGGAGAACACTGAAGCTTTCTTT. Translation: CASSRQENTEAFF.

The V and J genes are TRBV19 and TRBJ1-5; 10 bases fit TRBD1. Germline V CDR1 and CDR2: LNHDA, SQIVND (reference sequence). Trimming removed 5 bases from V and 2 bases from J; junction bases left unmatched: 6. This CDR3 has 16 amino acids. The CDR3 bases are TGTGCCAGTAGTCCGGGACAGGGGTCCCGCAATCAGCCCCAGCATTTT. Translated, it gives CASSPGQGSRNQPQHF.

The rearrangement links TRBV6-5 to TRBJ2-7; 7 bases match TRBD2. The V gene end was trimmed by 4 bases and the J gene end by 4 bases; junction bases not matched to a gene: 10. The CDR3 has 15 residues. Germline values: CDR1 MNHEY, CDR2 SVGAGI. The DNA for the CDR3 is TGTGCCAGCAGTTCCACCTCCTGGACTAGGTACGAGCAGTACTTC. It is translated as CASSSTSWTRYEQYF.

This clone was picked up one time. This chain connects TRBV11-2 to TRBJ2-7; D may match TRBD1 or TRBD2 (5 bases each). Germline CDR1 SGHAT, CDR2 FQNNGV. V was shortened by 4 bases and J by 5 bases, with 18 bases between the two germline ends. This CDR3 contains 15 residues. DNA of the CDR3: TGTGCCAGCAGCTACCAGGGAGCTAAAACCCACGAGCAGTACTTC. Translated, it gives CASSYQGAKTHEQYF.

The chain couples TRBV18 to TRBJ1-4, with D unclear. Germline V gene lookup returns CDR1 KGHSH and CDR2 LQKENI. The CDR3 is 14 amino acids. V shed 3 bases and J shed 8 bases, with 13 bases lying between them. The CDR3 region is CASSPPDYLEKLFF. DNA of the CDR3: TGTGCCAGCTCACCCCCGGACTACTTAGAAAAACTGTTTTTT.

This chain uses TRBV19 with TRBJ1-2; 7 positions match TRBD1. This CDR3 has 14 amino acids. V dropped 10 bases and J dropped 8; count of bases not matched to a gene: 16. Looked up from germline, CDR1 is LNHDA and CDR2 is SQIVND (reference sequence). CDR3 nucleotides: TGTGCCACCCGACAGGGAGGAGTTCGGCAAGGCTACACCTTC. Amino acids: CATRQGGVRQGYTF.

The genes are TRBV2 and TRBJ1-1; D remains unclear. This CDR3 has 13 residues. Germline-derived CDR1 and CDR2 are SNHLY and FYNNEI. V was pared by 4 bases and J by 3 bases, with 9 bases between. Here the CDR3 reads CASSVMGYTEAFF. The DNA for the CDR3 is TGTGCCAGCAGTGTTATGGGGTACACTGAAGCTTTCTTT.

The chain recombines TRBV4-2 with TRBJ2-1, with 9 nucleotides matching TRBD2. CDR1 LGHNA and CDR2 YNFKEQ come from the germline V gene. The trim removed 4 bases at V and 2 bases at J, leaving 12 bases unmatched. The CDR3 covers 18 residues. The CDR3 protein is CASSPHGDSGGPYNEQFF. The CDR3 bases are TGTGCCAGCAGCCCACATGGGGATAGCGGGGGCCCCTACAATGAGCAGTTCTTC.

The chain is built from TRBV9 and TRBJ1-2; no clear D. Germline V gene data show CDR1 as SGDLS and CDR2 as YYNGEE. Trimming cost V 0 bases and J 4 bases, with 7 bases left between them. This CDR3 has 13 residues. The CDR3 DNA is TGTGCCAGCAGCGTAGCATCTGGCTATGGCTACACCTTC. Protein product: CASSVASGYGYTF.

The V gene is TRBV6-1, the J gene TRBJ2-7, with 10 bases aligning to TRBD2. V shed 1 base and J 5 bases; nucleotides not matched to a gene: 5. Germline CDR1 is MNHNS and CDR2 is SASEGT. The CDR3 runs to 15 residues. CDR3 nucleotides: TGTGCCAGCAGTGAAGAAGCGGGGGGGAAGAACGAGCAGTACTTC. Encoded protein: CASSEEAGGKNEQYF.

This clone was observed once. The V and J genes are TRBV11-2 and TRBJ1-1; 7 bases map to TRBD1. Germline CDR1 is SGHAT and CDR2 is FQNNGV. This CDR3 is 13 amino acids long. V lost 3 bases and J lost 4; bases outside the gene matches: 2. CDR3 in DNA: TGTGCCAGCAGCTTCCCAGGGGGCACTGAAGCTTTCTTT. The encoded protein is CASSFPGGTEAFF. The full variable domain, in which reference TRBV11-2 and TRBJ1-1 provide the parts outside the CDR3, is EAGVAQSPRYKIIEKRQSVAFWCNPISGHATLYWYQQILGQGPKLLIQFQNNGVVDDSQLPKDRFSAERLKGVDSTLKIQPAKLEDSAVYLCASSFPGGTEAFFGQGTRLTVV.

The gene calls are TRBV27 and TRBJ1-4; D unclear. Trimming stripped 7 bases from V and 3 bases from J, with 12 bases between. This CDR3 has 14 residues. The germline gives CDR1 MNHEY, CDR2 SMNVEV (reference sequence). The CDR3 spells CASTSGVSNEKLFF. As DNA, the CDR3 is TGTGCCAGCACCTCGGGAGTTTCTAATGAAAAACTGTTTTTT.

The J gene is TRBJ2-5, the V gene TRBV7-2, with 13 nucleotides matching TRBD2. Germline CDR1 and CDR2: SGHTA and FQGNSA. This CDR3 is built from 14 residues. V shed 8 bases and J 3 bases; nucleotides not matched to a gene: 3. The DNA of the CDR3 is TGTGCCAGCCGCGGACTAGCGGGGGAAGAGACCCAGTACTTC. Amino acids: CASRGLAGEETQYF.

The chain links TRBV6-5 to TRBJ1-2, with TRBD1 matching 9 bases. V shed 6 bases, J shed 6 bases, and the junction held 5 bases outside the gene matches. The CDR3 consists of 13 residues. From germline, CDR1 is MNHEY and CDR2 SVGAGI. CDR3 sequence reads: CASSRDRADGYTF. The DNA of the CDR3 is TGTGCCAGCAGCAGGGACAGGGCGGATGGCTACACCTTC.

The genes are TRBV4-2 and TRBJ1-1; tentative D call: TRBD1 (6 bases). Germline V gene sequence: CDR1 LGHNA, CDR2 YNFKEQ. Trimming took off 3 bases at V and 1 base at J, with 12 bases between the two ends. There are 15 residues in the CDR3. In DNA form, the CDR3 reads TGTGCCAGCAGCCACCTGGGGGCTTGGAACACTGAAGCTTTCTTT. This codes for CASSHLGAWNTEAFF.

The J gene is TRBJ2-4, the V gene TRBV27; tentative D call: TRBD2 (6 bases). V was clipped by 2 bases and J by 5 bases, with 16 bases between them. The CDR3 length is 16 residues. Germline values: CDR1 MNHEY, CDR2 SMNVEV (reference sequence). In nucleotides, the CDR3 is TGTGCCAGCAGTTTACGGGGGTGGGGGGTGGAAAACATTCAGTACTTC. It specifies CASSLRGWGVENIQYF.

CDR3 bases: TGTGCCAGCACCTGGGGCAGTGACTACAATGAGCAGTTCTTC. Translating it yields CASTWGSDYNEQFF. V is TRBV7-9 and J is TRBJ2-1; tentatively, D is TRBD1 (5 bases). In germline, CDR1 is SEHNR, CDR2 FQNEAQ (reference sequence). Between the trimmed V and J ends, which lost 7 bases and 3 bases, there was a span of 13 bases. The length of the CDR3 is 14 residues.